The sequence of this T cell receptor (beta chain) was determined in a study of blood T cell repertoires in COVID-19 (dated by TCRdb to the early 2020s). For the study in its entirety: The collaborator samples originated in the United States, Italy and Spain and spanned the acute and convalescent phases of COVID-19. Where available, HLA class I and class II types were taken from metadata supplied by the sample provider and were not determined by assay-based typing. The sample metadata nearly always contained a de-identified subject ID, COVID-19 status, age in years and sex. The samples were drawn from two sources: the first 160 participants of the ongoing ImmuneRACE study, and 1,000 to 1,500 subjects contributed by 6 global collaborators. The dataset comprised deeply sampled blood TCRbeta repertoires from subjects exposed to, actively infected with, or recovered from COVID-19. The material from the prospective study consisted of cDNA or gDNA derived from T cells, B-cell-depleted T cells, or PBMCs. The repertoires were released in a freely available public database intended as a resource for research on the immune response to SARS-CoV-2.

TCRbeta CDR3 regions were amplified from genomic DNA using the immunoSEQ Assay, a bias-controlled multiplex PCR. In the paper's pipeline: Within the assay, amplification of reference gene primers was used to estimate how many nucleated cells each sample contained. Sequence reads were collapsed and filtered to measure the absolute abundance of every unique TCRbeta CDR3 rearrangement. For each sample, productive Simpson clonality was calculated by taking the square root of Simpson's diversity index across productive rearrangements. Sourced from immuneACCESS, this table was stored by TCRdb with only in-frame sequences that have V and J called. A share of the clones is absent; for the studies checked, an unresolved V gene accounts for under half, and the remainder has no known explanation. That table gives V, J and clone size, and the DNA gave D and trimming. The sample records about 41,000 clones, approximately 83% of which are singletons. Around 40% of the sample is held by the ten biggest clonotypes.

Collaborating institutions collected whole blood in K2EDTA tubes following their own protocols. For TCRbeta analysis, collaborators shipped samples as frozen whole blood, isolated PBMCs, or DNA extracted from either of those sample types. Of note for this clone: Its antigen is still unknown. Nothing much larger sits one base from this clone, and base qualities are not available.

There are 13 amino acids in the CDR3, from cysteine to phenylalanine inclusive. Only CDR3 DNA remains: 39 bases, in frame from the first base. CDR1 SQVTM and CDR2 ANQGSEA are derived from the germline V gene. Cut back by 7 bases and 1 base, the V and J ends lie 13 bases apart. Study-wide conclusions, independent of this receptor: Clinical and demographic metadata were provided uncurated, with the amount varying by source and participant.

The sequence links TRBV29-1 to TRBJ1-1; TRBD1 might be the D gene, on 6 matching bases. The TCR comes from a woman of 80 years or more with acute or convalescent COVID-19. The sample comprised peripheral blood. The CDR3 sequence is CSARTDPNTEAFF. The nucleotide sequence is given as TGCAGCGCGCGGACAGATCCGAACACTGAAGCTTTCTTT. Joined to the reference TRBV29-1 and TRBJ1-1 proteins, this CDR3 gives the full variable domain: SAVISQKPSRDICQRGTSLTIQCQVDSQVTMMFWYRQQPGQSLTLIATANQGSEATYESGFVIDKFPISRPNLTFSTLTVSNMSPEDSSIYLCSARTDPNTEAFFGQGTRLTVV.